The clone carrying this TCR beta chain turned up a few times. Its target is not known. The junction differs from germline at one of its ends, possibly a read error. This specimen belongs to a study of cytomegalovirus exposure and HLA in healthy donors. Study summary: The roughly 130 validation repertoires used the same platform as the 650 to 750 first-cohort repertoires, a later analysis reported.

Study-wide points: According to the study, 180 or so TCR beta chains were cytomegalovirus-associated. A few chains linked to CMV were shown in vitro to be specific for CMV antigens. It was reportedly the case that the classifier diagnosed cytomegalovirus status with high specificity and sensitivity.

Repertoires were generated with immunoSEQ multiplex PCR, while TCRdb's copy carries only in-frame clones and drops some. The sample gives approximately 98,000 clones, approximately 85% of which show up once; approximately 2.9% is in the top ten. The CDR3 spans 15 residues. CDR1 MNHEY and CDR2 SVGAGI come from the germline V gene. The chain uses TRBV6-5 and TRBJ1-4; 7 bases are shared with TRBD1. This receptor was obtained from a woman between 18 and 30 years old in good health and CMV-seronegative. Sequenced sample: PBMCs. The DNA of the CDR3 is TGTGCCAGCAGATACTCGGGACAGTACAATGAAAAACTGTTTTTT. Protein: CASRYSGQYNEKLFF.